This T cell receptor (beta chain) was recorded in a study of blood T cells in healthy people across ages. A sample-barcoded 5' primer and a J-beta primer mix were used in a second PCR of about 7 to 12 cycles. Each CDR3 protein is one row after TCRdb ran MiXCR on the 5' RACE reads. The table includes 870,000 or so distinct CDR3 sequences, 25% to 35% detected once. The V gene end was trimmed by 8 bases and the J gene end by 6 bases; junction bases not matched to a gene: 14. The CDR3 consists of 15 residues. Germline CDR1 is SNHLY and CDR2 is FYNNEI. General study findings and limits: The study regarded diversity estimates from one million T cells as underestimates. Higher diversity, along with more naive CD4+ cells, distinguished long-lived donors from aged donors. Naive T cell percentage by flow cytometry tracked strongly with beta diversity. A roughly linear fall in TCR beta diversity per million T cells was seen with increasing age.

Turning to this clonotype: Antigen: not known.

This clonotype was sampled from a woman of 80 years or more in good health. The rearrangement joins TRBV2 to TRBJ2-5; TRBD1 matches 8 bases. Sequenced input: blood. The CDR3 DNA reads as TGTGCCAGCGGCGACAAAGACAGGGGTTTGAAGACCCAGTACTTC. Protein product: CASGDKDRGLKTQYF.